What follows are 30 T cell receptor beta chains derived from one specimen sequenced in a study of blood T cell repertoires in COVID-19. Clones were read by immunoSEQ multiplex PCR, and TCRdb kept only the in-frame ones, dropping some. The sample lists about 150,000 clones; 88% were seen once. What was sequenced was peripheral blood. The source of these receptors is a human donor with COVID-19, enrolled during active disease. The donor label of this sample is uncertain.

The genes are TRBV5-1 and TRBJ1-1; 8 nucleotides align to TRBD1. There are 14 residues in the CDR3. Trimming took 4 bases from V and 4 from J; bases not matched to a gene: 6. The germline V gene encodes CDR1 SGHRS and CDR2 YFSETQ. CDR3 amino acids: CASSAQGEITEAFF. CDR3 bases: TGCGCCAGCAGCGCACAGGGGGAAATCACTGAAGCTTTCTTT. The entire variable domain, with the rest obtained from reference TRBV5-1 and TRBJ1-1, is as follows: KAGVTQTPRYLIKTRGQQVTLSCSPISGHRSVSWYQQTPGQGLQFLFEYFSETQRNKGNFPGRFSGRQFSNSRSEMNVSTLELGDSALYLCASSAQGEITEAFFGQGTRLTVV.

The V call is TRBV9, the J call TRBJ2-6; 10 bases are shared with TRBD1. Germline V gives CDR1 SGDLS, CDR2 YYNGEE. Trimming cost V 3 bases and J 2 bases; bases outside gene matches: 2. The CDR3 sequence is 16 residues long. In DNA form, the CDR3 reads TGTGCCAGCAGCGCCGGACAGGGGGCTGGGGCCAACGTCCTGACTTTC. Amino acids: CASSAGQGAGANVLTF.

The V and J genes are TRBV10-1 and TRBJ2-7; 10 bases match TRBD2. In germline, CDR1 is WNHNN, CDR2 SYGVQD (reference sequence). This CDR3 region has 15 residues. Losses at the gene ends were 3 bases for V and 0 bases for J; bases not matched to a gene: 2. CDR3 loop: CASSDPSGSSYEQYF. CDR3 nucleotides: TGCGCCAGCAGTGACCCTAGCGGGAGCTCCTACGAGCAGTACTTC.

This chain connects TRBV4-1 to TRBJ1-4, with D perhaps TRBD1 (5 bases). The germline gives CDR1 MGHRA, CDR2 YSYEKL. The V end was cut by 0 bases, the J end by 10 bases, with 21 bases between. This CDR3 region has 17 residues. The CDR3 nucleotides are TGCGCCAGCAGCCAAGATCTAGGGGCTCAATCCCGATCAAAACTGTTTTTT. Protein sequence: CASSQDLGAQSRSKLFF.

The gene calls are TRBV5-1 and TRBJ1-2; TRBD1 agrees at 7 bases. The CDR3 runs 12 residues. In germline, CDR1 is SGHRS, CDR2 YFSETQ. Trimming took 3 bases from V and 5 from J; bases not matched to a gene: 1. The CDR3 loop reads CASSSGQYGYTF. CDR3 bases: TGCGCCAGCAGCTCGGGACAGTATGGCTACACCTTC. The full variable domain, with the rest looked up from reference TRBV5-1 and TRBJ1-2, is KAGVTQTPRYLIKTRGQQVTLSCSPISGHRSVSWYQQTPGQGLQFLFEYFSETQRNKGNFPGRFSGRQFSNSRSEMNVSTLELGDSALYLCASSSGQYGYTFGSGTRLTVV.

The genes are TRBV9 and TRBJ2-1, with 8 bases aligning to TRBD1. Germline CDR1 reads SGDLS; CDR2 reads YYNGEE. The CDR3 extends over 16 amino acids. V was pared by 3 bases and J by 6 bases, with 11 bases of the junction left unmatched. CDR3 sequence (DNA): TGTGCCAGCAGCGCCTCCCCGGGACAGGCCGGCAATGAGCAGTTCTTC. Translated: CASSASPGQAGNEQFF.

V and J are TRBV5-4 and TRBJ2-7; D might be TRBD2 (5 bases). V was cut by 3 bases and J by 0 bases, with 10 bases left in between. This CDR3 region has 14 residues. The germline V gene encodes CDR1 SGHNT and CDR2 YYREEE (reference sequence). The CDR3 loop is CASSSTRDSYEQYF. CDR3 coding DNA: TGTGCCAGCAGCTCCACCCGGGACTCCTACGAGCAGTACTTC.

This clone came up a few times. For the CDR3, the DNA is TGTGCCAGCAGCGTAACAGGGCCTAATTCACCCCTCCACTTT. It yields the protein CASSVTGPNSPLHF. The rearrangement joins TRBV7-9 to TRBJ1-6; tentatively, D is TRBD1 (6 bases). CDR1 and CDR2 (germline): SEHNR, FQNEAQ (reference sequence). This CDR3 region has 14 residues. V dropped 5 bases and J dropped 6 bases, with 11 bases sitting between them.

The gene calls are TRBV11-3 and TRBJ2-1; 9 bases are a match to TRBD2. The trim removed 3 bases at V and 7 bases at J, leaving 13 bases unmatched. The CDR3 consists of 17 residues. Germline loops: CDR1 SGHNT, CDR2 YENEEA. The CDR3 protein is CASSLNQERGAENEQFF. CDR3 bases: TGTGCCAGCAGCTTGAACCAAGAGCGGGGGGCAGAGAATGAGCAGTTCTTC. The entire variable domain, with the rest obtained from reference TRBV11-3 and TRBJ2-1, is as follows: EAGVVQSPRYKIIEKKQPVAFWCNPISGHNTLYWYLQNLGQGPELLIRYENEEAVDDSQLPKDRFSAERLKGVDSTLKIQPAELGDSAVYLCASSLNQERGAENEQFFGPGTRLTVL.

The rearrangement joins TRBV5-1 to TRBJ2-1, with D unresolved. CDR3 length equals 16 residues. V was cut by 0 bases and J by 2 bases, with 12 bases left in between. Germline V CDR1 and CDR2: SGHRS, YFSETQ. The CDR3 region has the DNA TGCGCCAGCAGCTTGGCCTCGACGACAACCTACAATGAGCAGTTCTTC. Translation: CASSLASTTTYNEQFF.

This clone was seen only once. The rearrangement links TRBV6-5 to TRBJ2-4, with 9 nucleotides matching TRBD1. The CDR3 consists of 14 residues. After removal of 6 bases from V and 8 bases from J, the junction contained 8 bases not matched to a gene. The germline V gene has CDR1 MNHEY and CDR2 SVGAGI. As DNA, the CDR3 is TGTGCCAGCAGGAGGGACAGGGAGGTTGACATTCAGTACTTC. Translated, it gives CASRRDREVDIQYF.

The rearrangement uses TRBV5-3 and TRBJ1-5; D call uncertain. TRBV5-3 is treated as an ORF (open reading frame) with a function not yet certain. The length of the CDR3 is 17 residues. Trimming stripped 0 bases from V and 1 base from J, with 14 bases between. This CDR3 is CARSLVLWQISNQPQHF. The CDR3 coding sequence is TGTGCCAGAAGCTTGGTTTTGTGGCAGATAAGCAATCAGCCCCAGCATTTT.

V usage is TRBV11-2 and J usage is TRBJ2-3; possible D gene TRBD1, 5 bases. The germline V gene encodes CDR1 SGHAT and CDR2 FQNNGV. This CDR3 spans 12 amino acids. The ends were cut back, 8 bases at V and 5 bases at J, with 11 bases in the middle. This CDR3 is CASQTVGDTQYF. The CDR3 region has the DNA TGTGCCAGCCAGACAGTTGGAGATACGCAGTATTTT.

The CDR3 here is CASSLSQGARYGYTF. CDR3 sequence (DNA): TGTGCCAGTAGTCTCTCACAGGGGGCGCGCTATGGCTACACCTTC. The rearrangement links TRBV19 to TRBJ1-2, with 9 bases that match TRBD1. This CDR3 comprises 15 residues. Germline V gene sequence: CDR1 LNHDA, CDR2 SQIVND (reference sequence). V shed 5 bases, J shed 4 bases, and the junction held 8 bases outside the gene matches.

This chain links TRBV28 with TRBJ1-3, with TRBD1 identical over 7 bases. V was clipped by 5 bases and J by 0 bases; unmatched bases: 7. CDR3 size: 16 residues. Germline V gene lookup returns CDR1 MDHEN and CDR2 SYDVKM. The CDR3 DNA follows: TGTGCCAGCAGTGGAGGGGGCTTTTACTCTGGAAACACCATATATTTT. This codes for CASSGGGFYSGNTIYF.

This clone was recorded only once. This chain connects TRBV2 to TRBJ1-1, with D hard to call. Trimming removed 0 bases at V and 6 bases at J, with 11 bases between. The CDR3 sequence is 14 residues long. In germline, CDR1 is SNHLY, CDR2 FYNNEI. CDR3 amino acids: CASSEATVGPEAFF. CDR3 DNA sequence: TGTGCCAGCAGTGAAGCAACAGTGGGTCCTGAAGCTTTCTTT.

CDR3 nucleotides: TGTGCCAGCAGCCCCAGTCCCTACGGGGGTAATTCACCCCTCCACTTT. Translated, it gives CASSPSPYGGNSPLHF. This sequence joins TRBV7-9 and TRBJ1-6; D is possibly TRBD1 (5 bases). The CDR3 loop spans 16 amino acids. Germline V gene lookup returns CDR1 SEHNR and CDR2 FQNEAQ (reference sequence). Trimming pared 5 bases from V and 6 bases from J, leaving 17 bases between.

The J gene is TRBJ1-2, the V gene TRBV5-4; D ambiguous. The V gene lost 4 bases and the J gene lost 0 bases, with 13 bases spanning the gap. Germline values: CDR1 SGHNT, CDR2 YYREEE (reference sequence). The CDR3 extends over 15 amino acids. CDR3 loop: CASSMPQRANYGYTF. In nucleotides, the CDR3 is TGTGCCAGCAGCATGCCACAGAGAGCTAACTATGGCTACACCTTC.

The chain combines TRBV6-2 or TRBV6-3 with TRBJ2-5; D gene uncertain. Between the trimmed V and J ends, which lost 2 bases and 3 bases, there was a span of 7 bases. The CDR3 is made up of 13 amino acids. Germline V CDR1 and CDR2: MNHEY, SVGEGT. The CDR3 bases are TGTGCCAGCAGTTACAGAGTTGAAGAGACCCAGTACTTC. Translation gives CASSYRVEETQYF.

This chain links TRBV11-2 with TRBJ2-4, with 9 bases lining up with TRBD1. The CDR3 totals 14 residues. The germline V gene encodes CDR1 SGHAT and CDR2 FQNNGV. Trimming cost V 4 bases and J 5 bases; bases outside gene matches: 3. The CDR3 is CASSSTGGENIQYF. CDR3 nucleotides: TGTGCCAGCAGCTCGACAGGGGGGGAAAACATTCAGTACTTC.

The rearrangement joins TRBV23-1 to TRBJ1-1, with 9 bases fitting TRBD1. TRBV23-1 is assigned to the ORF class and has an uncertain function. V lost 7 bases, J lost 0 bases, and 6 bases stayed unmatched. The CDR3 length is 15 residues. DNA for the CDR3: TGCGCCAGCATACCACAGGGGGCCTTGAACACTGAAGCTTTCTTT. Its protein product is CASIPQGALNTEAFF.

The V call is TRBV11-3, the J call TRBJ2-2; D may be TRBD1 (5 bases). Trimming stripped 5 bases from V and 0 bases from J, with 13 bases between. Looked up from germline, CDR1 is SGHNT and CDR2 is YENEEA. The CDR3 has 16 residues. CDR3 residues: CASSRDGAANTGELFF. CDR3 DNA sequence: TGTGCCAGCAGCCGAGATGGGGCGGCGAACACCGGGGAGCTGTTTTTT. Full variable domain (remainder filled in from reference TRBV11-3 and TRBJ2-2): EAGVVQSPRYKIIEKKQPVAFWCNPISGHNTLYWYLQNLGQGPELLIRYENEEAVDDSQLPKDRFSAERLKGVDSTLKIQPAELGDSAVYLCASSRDGAANTGELFFGEGSRLTVL.

This chain connects TRBV11-2 to TRBJ2-3; unclear D gene. Germline loops: CDR1 SGHAT, CDR2 FQNNGV. Trimming removed 4 bases from V and 2 bases from J, with 4 bases in between. This CDR3 has 12 residues. The CDR3 reads CASSSSTDTQYF. The CDR3, as DNA: TGTGCCAGCAGCTCCTCCACAGATACGCAGTATTTT.

The genes are TRBV5-4 and TRBJ2-7; 9 positions match TRBD1. The CDR3 is 15 residues long. J gave up 0 bases and V 2 bases, and 3 bases lay outside the gene matches. Germline V gene data show CDR1 as SGHNT and CDR2 as YYREEE (reference sequence). In DNA form, the CDR3 reads TGTGCCAGCAGCTTCCGGGACAGGGACTCCTACGAGCAGTACTTC. This encodes CASSFRDRDSYEQYF. Combining the CDR3 with reference TRBV5-4 and TRBJ2-7 gives the whole variable domain ETGVTQSPTHLIKTRGQQVTLRCSSQSGHNTVSWYQQALGQGPQFIFQYYREEENGRGNFPPRFSGLQFPNYSSELNVNALELDDSALYLCASSFRDRDSYEQYFGPGTRLTVT.

This clone was seen only a few times. This chain joins TRBV29-1 and TRBJ2-5; no firm D call. This CDR3 is built from 12 residues. V lost 4 bases to trimming and J lost 5 bases, with 11 bases between them. Per the germline V gene, CDR1 is SQVTM and CDR2 is ANQGSEA. The CDR3 region is CSVGEIGETQYF. CDR3 nucleotide sequence: TGCAGCGTTGGAGAGATCGGTGAGACCCAGTACTTC.

The chain employs TRBV5-4 and TRBJ1-1; 7 nucleotides match TRBD1. This CDR3 comprises 18 residues. Germline V CDR1 and CDR2: SGHNT, YYREEE (reference sequence). The V and J ends lost 0 bases and 4 bases, in that order; junction bases with no gene match: 15. In DNA, the CDR3 is TGTGCCAGCAGCTTGGGCCCGGGACAGACCCGTTTCGGCACTGAAGCTTTCTTT. This gives the protein CASSLGPGQTRFGTEAFF.

This chain joins TRBV3-1 (or the pseudogene TRBV3-2) and TRBJ2-7, with a tentative D call TRBD2 (5 bases). The length of the CDR3 is 14 residues. Trimming cost V 1 base and J 2 bases, with 9 bases left between them. Germline V CDR1 and CDR2: LGHDT, YNNKEL (reference sequence). The CDR3 is CASSQASLPYEQYF. CDR3 nucleotides: TGTGCCAGCAGCCAAGCTAGCCTTCCCTACGAGCAGTACTTC.

This sequence joins TRBV21-1 and TRBJ2-7; the DNA was not used to check the table's D call, TRBD1. TRBV21-1 is recorded as a pseudogene. The CDR3 is made up of 14 amino acids. The CDR3 sequence: CASRTGGLLYEQYF. DNA for the CDR3: TGTGCCAGCAGGACAGGGGGCCTACTTTACGAGCAGTACTTC.

In regard to this clone: The junction departs from germline at one end; a sequencing error may be responsible. The chain combines TRBV25-1 with TRBJ2-6; 7 bases align to TRBD2. CDR1 is MGHDK and CDR2 is SYGVNS in the germline V gene. The CDR3 has 18 amino acids. The CDR3 sequence is CAGSSRGGAASGANVLTF. Here the CDR3 DNA reads TGTGCCGGCAGTTCCCGGGGAGGGGCGGCCTCTGGGGCCAACGTCCTGACTTTC.

This clone was seen a single time. This chain joins TRBV7-6 and TRBJ2-5, with 9 bases aligning to TRBD1. In germline, CDR1 is SGHVS, CDR2 FNYEAQ. The length of the CDR3 is 14 residues. The V gene end was trimmed by 5 bases and the J gene end by 5 bases; junction bases not matched to a gene: 6. The CDR3 nucleotides are TGTGCCAGCAGCCTAGGACAGGGGCAGGAGACCCAGTACTTC. This gives the protein CASSLGQGQETQYF.